This is a list of T cell receptor beta chains from one sample in a study of blood T cell repertoires in COVID-19. Data came from immunoSEQ multiplex PCR; TCRdb stores just in-frame clones and leaves some out. The table includes 210,000 or so clones, around 92% detected once. Sequencing used peripheral blood. These receptors came from a man aged 30-40 years with acute or convalescent COVID-19. Both conserved end residues are part of each CDR3. The order of the fields is D gene, clone size, J gene, V gene, CDR3 protein, CDR3 DNA. A D gene is named only where the DNA matches it firmly. Some rows mark clone size as missing; the rest say once, few, many or name a class of expanded clone.

-,-,TRBJ1-4,TRBV7-2,CASSLESGVYEKLFF,TGTGCCAGCAGCTTAGAGTCCGGGGTATATGAAAAACTGTTTTTT
TRBD1,-,TRBJ1-6,TRBV7-2,CASSSGQGLGGSPLHF,TGTGCCAGCAGCTCCGGACAGGGACTTGGGGGTTCACCCCTCCACTTT
TRBD2,-,TRBJ2-3,TRBV4-2,CASSPAGDSTDTQYF,TGTGCCAGCAGCCCCGCGGGGGACTCCACAGATACGCAGTATTTT
-,once,TRBJ2-3,TRBV30,CAWSQKDTQYF,TGTGCCTGGAGTCAGAAAGATACGCAGTATTTT
-,-,TRBJ1-6,TRBV5-6,CASSLYDTLNRHSPLHF,TGTGCCAGCAGCTTGTACGACACGTTAAACAGGCATTCACCCCTCCACTTT
TRBD2,many,TRBJ2-3,TRBV18,CASSPPLRGVEDTQYF,TGTGCCAGCTCACCACCGTTGCGGGGGGTTGAAGATACGCAGTATTTT
TRBD1,-,TRBJ2-7,TRBV19,CASSIPGQGTYEQYF,TGTGCCAGTAGTATCCCCGGACAGGGGACCTACGAGCAGTACTTC
-,-,TRBJ2-3,TRBV5-4,CASRPSQLDTQYF,TGTGCCAGCAGACCGTCACAGTTGGATACGCAGTATTTT
TRBD1,-,TRBJ1-3,TRBV7-9,CASSLGRDRGSSGNTIYF,TGTGCCAGCAGCTTAGGTCGAGACAGGGGAAGCTCTGGAAACACCATATATTTT
-,-,TRBJ2-7,TRBV27,CASSSGSYEQYF,TGTGCCAGCAGTTCCGGTTCCTACGAGCAGTACTTC
TRBD1,-,TRBJ2-7,TRBV9,CASSPGGRGIYEQYF,TGTGCCAGCAGCCCAGGGGGCCGGGGGATCTACGAGCAGTACTTC
TRBD2,once,TRBJ2-1,TRBV19,CASSIFASGIGNEQFF,TGTGCCAGTAGTATCTTCGCTAGCGGGATAGGCAATGAGCAGTTCTTC
TRBD1,once,TRBJ2-6,TRBV14,CASSRTGTGGFAGANVLTF,TGTGCCAGCAGCCGGACCGGGACAGGGGGCTTCGCAGGGGCCAACGTCCTGACTTTC
TRBD1,once,TRBJ2-3,TRBV24-1,CATSDWAPGQGDTQYF,TGTGCCACCAGTGATTGGGCCCCAGGACAGGGAGATACGCAGTATTTT
-,-,TRBJ1-1,TRBV7-3,CASSLTSENTEAFF,TGTGCCAGCAGCTTAACGTCAGAGAACACTGAAGCTTTCTTT
-,-,TRBJ2-7,TRBV5-1,CASSPAPAQSSYEQYF,TGCGCCAGCAGCCCGGCCCCAGCGCAGAGCTCCTACGAGCAGTACTTC
-,-,TRBJ1-6,TRBV5-6,CASSFPPDRWNSPLHF,TGTGCCAGCAGCTTTCCGCCCGACAGGTGGAATTCACCCCTCCACTTT
TRBD1,-,TRBJ1-2,TRBV19,CASSALGQAPPYGYTF,TGTGCCAGTAGTGCCCTGGGACAGGCGCCTCCTTATGGCTACACCTTC
TRBD2,-,TRBJ2-4,TRBV27,CASSLWAGGRQNIQYF,TGTGCCAGCAGTTTATGGGCGGGAGGACGCCAAAACATTCAGTACTTC
-,once,TRBJ1-2,TRBV28,CASSTYNYGYTF,TGTGCCAGCAGTACATATAACTATGGCTACACCTTC
-,-,TRBJ1-1,TRBV9,CASSALGRTEAFF,TGTGCCAGCAGCGCCTTGGGGCGGACTGAAGCTTTCTTT
-,few,TRBJ1-2,TRBV4-1,CASSLQVDYGYTF,TGCGCCAGCAGCTTACAGGTCGACTATGGCTACACCTTC
TRBD2,-,TRBJ2-1,TRBV2,CASRPGLAHNEQFF,TGTGCCAGCAGGCCGGGACTAGCACACAATGAGCAGTTCTTC
-,-,TRBJ2-7,TRBV15,CATSSTYEQYF,TGTGCCACCAGCAGCACCTACGAGCAGTACTTC
TRBD1,-,TRBJ1-1,TRBV4-1,CASSQEGQGGEAFF,TGCGCCAGCAGCCAAGAGGGACAGGGGGGTGAAGCTTTCTTT
-,-,TRBJ1-1,TRBV28,CASNTRGRTEAFF,TGTGCCAGCAATACCAGGGGTCGTACTGAAGCTTTCTTT
TRBD1,-,TRBJ1-2,TRBV5-1,CASSPGQGGPRYGYTF,TGCGCCAGCAGCCCGGGACAGGGAGGCCCTAGATATGGCTACACCTTC
-,-,TRBJ2-6,TRBV5-1,CASGQGGSGANVLTF,TGCGCCAGCGGGCAAGGGGGCTCTGGGGCCAACGTCCTGACTTTC
-,once,TRBJ2-7,TRBV29-1,CSVAEGVSYEQYF,TGCAGCGTTGCTGAGGGTGTATCCTACGAGCAGTACTTC
-,-,TRBJ2-1,TRBV5-6,CASSGTGSEQFF,TGTGCCAGCAGCGGAACCGGGAGTGAGCAGTTCTTC
TRBD2,-,TRBJ2-1,TRBV7-3,CASSKRGRTSTIDEQFF,TGTGCCAGCAGCAAAAGGGGAAGGACTAGCACTATCGATGAGCAGTTCTTC
TRBD2,few,TRBJ2-1,TRBV5-1,CASSSQNSGYNEQFF,TGCGCCAGCAGCTCGCAGAATAGCGGGTACAATGAGCAGTTCTTC
TRBD1,once,TRBJ1-2,TRBV3-1/TRBV3-2,CASSLQGENGYTF,TGTGCCAGCAGTTTGCAGGGGGAAAATGGCTACACCTTC
TRBD1,few,TRBJ1-1,TRBV4-1,CASSQPGQGAAEAFF,TGCGCCAGCAGCCAACCGGGACAGGGGGCCGCTGAAGCTTTCTTT
TRBD1,once,TRBJ1-2,TRBV15,CATSRGQGNYGYTF,TGTGCCACCAGCAGAGGACAGGGGAACTATGGCTACACCTTC
-,-,TRBJ2-3,TRBV7-9,CASSQQGSTDTQYF,TGTGCCAGCAGCCAACAGGGAAGCACAGATACGCAGTATTTT
TRBD2,-,TRBJ2-2,TRBV3-1/TRBV3-2,CASTPLAGAAGELFF,TGTGCCAGCACCCCACTAGCGGGAGCGGCCGGGGAGCTGTTTTTT
-,-,TRBJ1-2,TRBV29-1,CSVEGHVGYTF,TGCAGCGTTGAAGGTCATGTTGGCTACACCTTC
-,once,TRBJ1-1,TRBV7-9,CASSRSFEAFF,TGTGCCAGCAGTCGTTCTTTTGAAGCTTTCTTT
TRBD1,-,TRBJ1-2,TRBV6-5,CASRTGTAEVRGYTF,TGTGCCAGCAGGACAGGGACAGCGGAAGTCAGGGGCTACACCTTC
-,-,TRBJ1-5,TRBV4-1,CASSQDTGSYSNQPQHF,TGCGCCAGCAGCCAAGATACAGGGAGTTATAGCAATCAGCCCCAGCATTTT
-,-,TRBJ2-7,TRBV3-1/TRBV3-2,CASSQGTQEYYEQYF,TGTGCCAGCAGCCAAGGAACACAGGAATATTACGAGCAGTACTTC
-,-,TRBJ1-1,TRBV30,CAWSLGSAEAFF,TGTGCCTGGAGTTTGGGCAGTGCCGAAGCTTTCTTT
TRBD2,-,TRBJ2-4,TRBV5-1,CASSSLGGGIAKNIQYF,TGCGCCAGCAGCTCCTTGGGCGGGGGGATAGCCAAAAACATTCAGTACTTC
TRBD2,-,TRBJ2-3,TRBV6-4,CASSDRGLITDTQYF,TGTGCCAGCAGTGACCGGGGACTAATCACAGATACGCAGTATTTT
-,-,TRBJ1-5,TRBV9,CASRTPAQHF,TGTGCCAGCAGGACTCCAGCCCAGCATTTT
TRBD2,-,TRBJ2-5,TRBV5-1,CASSLRSSGREQETQYF,TGCGCCAGCAGCCTAAGATCTAGCGGGAGAGAACAAGAGACCCAGTACTTC